These 17 T cell receptor beta chains originate from one sample sequenced in a study of CD8 T cells in Susac syndrome. Reverse transcription of roughly 0.45 to 1 ug RNA used random hexamers. TCRdb re-called the immunoSEQ multiplex PCR reads with MiXCR, one entry per CDR3 protein. The data contain about 200,000 distinct CDR3 sequences, about 91% of them singletons. The material sequenced was CD4+ T cells from PBMCs. These receptors were collected from a human donor with Susac syndrome.

The gene calls are TRBV20-1 and TRBJ1-1; D is perhaps TRBD1 (6 bases). This CDR3 contains 13 residues. V was pared by 1 base and J by 2 bases, with 8 bases between. The germline V gene encodes CDR1 DFQATT and CDR2 SNEGSKA (reference sequence). The CDR3 region is CSARGGPNTEAFF. CDR3 nucleotides: TGCAGTGCTAGAGGGGGGCCCAACACTGAAGCTTTCTTT.

This clonotype was seen just once. The chain is built from TRBV7-2 and TRBJ2-1, with TRBD2 matching over 7 bases. Germline CDR1 and CDR2: SGHTA and FQGNSA. The CDR3 consists of 17 residues. V trimming: 0 bases; J trimming: 2 bases; junction bases outside the gene matches: 7. The CDR3 is CASSLARGTATYNEQFF. CDR3 in DNA: TGTGCCAGCAGCTTAGCGCGGGGGACTGCGACCTACAATGAGCAGTTCTTC.

The chain joins TRBV20-1 to TRBJ1-2, with 11 bases fitting TRBD1. CDR1 and CDR2 from the germline V gene are DFQATT and SNEGSKA (reference sequence). This CDR3 is 12 amino acids long. J lost 5 bases, V lost 8 bases, and 4 bases had no gene match. In nucleotides, the CDR3 is TGCAGTATCCGGGACAGGGGGTATGGCTACACCTTC. Protein product: CSIRDRGYGYTF.

The V gene is TRBV14, the J gene TRBJ2-5; D uncertain. Deletions cut 0 bases from V and 1 base from J, with 6 bases between. The germline CDR1 and CDR2 sequences are SGHDN and FVKESK. This CDR3 has 14 residues. The CDR3 spells CASSQDLFQETQYF. DNA of the CDR3: TGTGCCAGCAGCCAAGACCTGTTCCAAGAGACCCAGTACTTC.

The V and J genes are TRBV28 and TRBJ1-5; 7 bases are a match to TRBD1. The J segment lost 7 bases and the V segment lost 5 bases, leaving 14 bases of the junction unmatched. The CDR3 is 16 amino acids. Germline V gene lookup returns CDR1 MDHEN and CDR2 SYDVKM. CDR3: CASSTQGGGSRQPQHF. In DNA, the CDR3 is TGTGCCAGCAGTACCCAAGGAGGGGGCAGCAGGCAGCCCCAGCATTTT.

V gene TRBV11-2 combines with J gene TRBJ2-3, with a possible D match to TRBD1 (5 bases). CDR1 and CDR2 from the germline V gene are SGHAT and FQNNGV. This CDR3 has 16 amino acids. V dropped 1 base and J dropped 4 bases, with 15 bases sitting between them. As DNA, the CDR3 is TGTGCCAGCAGCTTAGGTACAGGTAACAGTTCAGATACGCAGTATTTT. It yields the protein CASSLGTGNSSDTQYF.

The rearrangement joins TRBV5-1 to TRBJ2-1, with 9 bases fitting TRBD2. Germline CDR1 and CDR2: SGHRS and YFSETQ. The CDR3 runs to 15 residues. With 0 bases clipped from V and 5 bases from J, the junction kept 3 bases outside the gene matches. CDR3 DNA sequence: TGCGCCAGCAGCTTGGCTCTAGCGGGGAACAATGAGCAGTTCTTC. It is translated as CASSLALAGNNEQFF.

The rearrangement uses TRBV4-1 and TRBJ1-5; D is undetermined. Trimming removed 0 bases at V and 3 bases at J, with 12 bases between. The germline V gene has CDR1 MGHRA and CDR2 YSYEKL. This CDR3 is 16 amino acids long. The DNA for the CDR3 is TGCGCCAGCAGCCAAGAGAGGTCCAGCCTCAATCAGCCCCAGCATTTT. Translation: CASSQERSSLNQPQHF.

This clonotype appeared once. The V gene is TRBV5-1, the J gene TRBJ1-1; D may be TRBD1 (5 bases). CDR3 length: 16 residues. Trimming pared 2 bases from V and 1 base from J, leaving 15 bases between. The germline V gene has CDR1 SGHRS and CDR2 YFSETQ. Here the CDR3 DNA reads TGCGCCAGCAGCTTAACCAGGGTCGGGAGGAACACTGAAGCTTTCTTT. Its translation is CASSLTRVGRNTEAFF.

This clonotype was seen a few times. Germline is not matched at one junction end, which may reflect a read error. The chain couples TRBV7-7 to TRBJ2-5; D is perhaps TRBD1 or TRBD2 (6 bases each). The CDR3 is 13 amino acids. Germline V gives CDR1 SSHAT, CDR2 FNYEAQ (reference sequence). The CDR3 spells CASSLAGGETQYF. For the CDR3, the DNA is TGTGCTAGCAGCTTAGCCGGGGGCGAGACCCAGTACTTC.

The CDR3 protein is CASRNRTGPVGSPLHF. The CDR3, as DNA: TGCGCCAGCAGAAATAGGACCGGGCCCGTGGGTTCACCCCTCCACTTT. The V call is TRBV4-1, the J call TRBJ1-6; D is unresolved. The CDR3 runs 16 residues. Germline values: CDR1 MGHRA, CDR2 YSYEKL. With 6 bases removed from V and 9 bases from J, the gap between germline ends came to 21 bases.

The chain has TRBV4-1 and TRBJ2-4; D uncertain. Germline assignment: CDR1 MGHRA and CDR2 YSYEKL. The V end lost 2 bases, the J end lost 0 bases, and 5 bases lay between the germline ends. The CDR3 covers 14 residues. The CDR3 DNA sequence: TGCGCCAGCAGCCAAACAATAGCCAAAAACATTCAGTACTTC. Its translation is CASSQTIAKNIQYF.

This clonotype was detected only once. The chain couples TRBV7-9 to TRBJ1-1, with TRBD1 as a possible D gene (5 bases). The CDR3 has 11 residues. V lost 5 bases to trimming and J lost 7 bases, with 8 bases between them. In germline, CDR1 is SEHNR, CDR2 FQNEAQ (reference sequence). The CDR3 region has the DNA TGTGCCAGCAGCGAACAGGTTGAAGCTTTCTTT. Translation: CASSEQVEAFF.

This chain links TRBV4-1 with TRBJ1-3; D uncertain. From germline, CDR1 is MGHRA and CDR2 YSYEKL. The CDR3 loop spans 15 amino acids. V lost 1 base and J 3 bases, leaving 10 bases between the germline ends. Here the CDR3 reads CASSQVRGGGNTIYF. CDR3 bases: TGCGCCAGCAGCCAAGTGCGGGGTGGTGGAAACACCATATATTTT.

V gene TRBV29-1 combines with J gene TRBJ2-7, with 8 bases that match TRBD2. V was clipped by 4 bases and J by 3 bases; unmatched bases: 5. Germline V gives CDR1 SQVTM, CDR2 ANQGSEA. The length of the CDR3 is 13 residues. The CDR3 here is CSVGGLGFYEQYF. The CDR3 DNA sequence: TGCAGCGTTGGGGGACTAGGTTTCTACGAGCAGTACTTC.

V gene TRBV5-4 combines with J gene TRBJ2-7, with D perhaps given as TRBD1 or TRBD2 (5 bases each). Germline loops: CDR1 SGHNT, CDR2 YYREEE (reference sequence). CDR3 length equals 17 residues. V was shortened by 4 bases and J by 0 bases, with 20 bases between the two germline ends. CDR3 nucleotides: TGTGCCAGCAGCCCAGGGACGGGAAGCGGTAGCTCCTACGAGCAGTACTTC. It yields the protein CASSPGTGSGSSYEQYF.

This clonotype was counted only a few times. The CDR3 coding sequence is TGTGCCAGCAGTTTAGAACAGAACACTGAAGCTTTCTTT. Its translation: CASSLEQNTEAFF. The chain has TRBV12-3 or TRBV12-4 and TRBJ1-1, with D unclear. V gave up 1 base and J gave up 1 base, with 4 bases separating them. The length of the CDR3 is 13 residues.